The TCR beta chain described here comes from a study of blood T cell repertoires in COVID-19. Across the study: PBMCs, B-cell-depleted T cells, or T cells provided the cDNA or gDNA that made up the material.

The CDR3 covers 20 residues. J gave up 3 bases and V 0 bases, and 16 bases lay outside the gene matches. The germline V gene encodes CDR1 SGHRS and CDR2 YFSETQ. Using immunoSEQ multiplex PCR, the repertoire was profiled, and TCRdb retains in-frame clones only, with some absent. The sample lists 130,000 or so clones; 70% to 80% were seen once. The sample consisted of peripheral blood. The chain has TRBV5-1 and TRBJ1-5; 9 bases are a match to TRBD1. The TCR originated in a human donor in a cohort sampled during active COVID-19. As DNA, the CDR3 is TGCGCCAGCAGCTTGGCCAGGCGGGACAGGGTTTTGCCGGTCAATCAGCCCCAGCATTTT. Encoded protein: CASSLARRDRVLPVNQPQHF.